Below, 9 T cell receptor beta chains from the same sample are listed, as sequenced in a study of cytomegalovirus exposure and HLA in healthy donors. The PCR made use of 60 Vbeta and 13 Jbeta primers. Some clones are missing from TCRdb's copy, which holds only in-frame ones; the method was immunoSEQ multiplex PCR. The sample lists 150,000 to 180,000 clones, around 80% occurring once. Sequences were obtained from PBMCs. These receptor sequences come from a woman aged 40 to 49 in good health and CMV-seropositive.

The J gene is TRBJ2-7, the V gene TRBV19; D perhaps matches TRBD1 (5 bases). The CDR3 spans 13 residues. V lost 9 bases and J 0 bases, leaving 12 bases between the germline ends. Germline loops: CDR1 LNHDA, CDR2 SQIVND (reference sequence). CDR3 in amino acids: CASRQSSSYEQYF. The CDR3 region has the DNA TGTGCCAGCAGACAGTCGAGCTCCTACGAGCAGTACTTC.

This clone was seen only once. CDR3 region: CASSQDGGISYNSPLHF. The CDR3 DNA reads TGCGCCAGCAGCCAAGATGGGGGGATCTCCTATAATTCACCCCTCCACTTT. J is TRBJ1-6 and V is TRBV4-1, with D perhaps TRBD1 (5 bases). CDR1 and CDR2 (germline): MGHRA, YSYEKL. CDR3 length: 17 amino acids. Trimming pared 0 bases from V and 0 bases from J, leaving 9 bases between.

The chain uses TRBV18 and TRBJ2-1; 7 bases match TRBD2. V gave up 11 bases and J gave up 6 bases; unmatched junction bases: 1. The CDR3 runs 10 residues. Looked up from germline, CDR1 is KGHSH and CDR2 is LQKENI. In nucleotides, the CDR3 is TGTGCCCCGGGAGGCAATGAGCAGTTCTTC. Amino acids: CAPGGNEQFF. The whole variable domain, filled in from reference TRBV18 and TRBJ2-1, reads NAGVMQNPRHLVRRRGQEARLRCSPMKGHSHVYWYRQLPEEGLKFMVYLQKENIIDESGMPKERFSAEFPKEGPSILRIQQVVRGDSAAYFCAPGGNEQFFGPGTRLTVL.

The rearrangement links TRBV30 to TRBJ1-5; no definite D call. CDR1 GTSNPN and CDR2 SVGIG come from the germline V gene (reference sequence). The length of the CDR3 is 15 residues. Trimming cost V 0 bases and J 4 bases, with 13 bases left between them. CDR3 protein: CAWSVQQAGNQPQHF. The DNA of the CDR3 is TGTGCCTGGAGTGTACAGCAGGCCGGTAATCAGCCCCAGCATTTT.

On this clone itself: This same CDR3 is encoded by further DNA sequences in the sample. The chain recombines TRBV5-1 with TRBJ2-7; no reliable D call. CDR3 length: 12 residues. V was clipped by 0 bases and J by 4 bases, with 5 bases between them. The germline gives CDR1 SGHRS, CDR2 YFSETQ. CDR3 nucleotide sequence: TGCGCCAGCAGCTTGGGCGATTACGAGCAGTACTTC. Protein sequence: CASSLGDYEQYF.

This clone occurred once. The chain links TRBV4-1 to TRBJ2-5; D is perhaps TRBD1 (5 bases). This CDR3 contains 17 residues. The germline CDR1 and CDR2 sequences are MGHRA and YSYEKL. V was pared by 3 bases and J by 1 base, with 18 bases between. CDR3 sequence: CASSHPPTGALQETQYF. CDR3 DNA: TGCGCCAGCAGCCACCCCCCCACAGGAGCCCTCCAAGAGACCCAGTACTTC.

This clone was recorded only once. J is TRBJ2-7 and V is TRBV27; 8 nucleotides line up with TRBD2. Germline V gives CDR1 MNHEY, CDR2 SMNVEV (reference sequence). The CDR3 contains 14 residues. J was trimmed by 3 bases and V by 2 bases; bases with no gene match: 3. CDR3 bases: TGTGCCAGCAGTTTAGCGGGAGGCCTCTACGAGCAGTACTTC. Translation: CASSLAGGLYEQYF.

The chain has TRBV5-1 and TRBJ2-5; D is possibly TRBD1 (6 bases). Germline V gene lookup returns CDR1 SGHRS and CDR2 YFSETQ. This CDR3 contains 14 residues. Trimming took 4 bases from V and 4 from J, leaving 14 bases between them. The CDR3 here is CASSEPMGAETQYF. CDR3 sequence (DNA): TGCGCCAGCAGCGAGCCCATGGGGGCAGAGACCCAGTACTTC.

The chain combines TRBV19 with TRBJ1-1, with no clear D. This CDR3 is 14 amino acids long. Germline V CDR1 and CDR2: LNHDA, SQIVND (reference sequence). The ends were cut back, 1 base at V and 5 bases at J, with 11 bases in the middle. The CDR3 coding sequence is TGTGCCAGTAGTATAGCTCTAGCCGGTACTGAAGCTTTCTTT. Its protein is CASSIALAGTEAFF.